Following are 22 T cell receptor beta chains from one sample sequenced in a study of T cell clones after liver transplantation. TCRdb's table, derived via immunoSEQ multiplex PCR, lists solely in-frame clones and lacks some. The table includes approximately 70,000 clones, roughly 80% detected once. The sequencing here drew on CD4+ T cells from blood, taken less than 50 months after liver transplant. Source of these receptors: a human patient who received a liver transplant. The graft donor may have given rise to some T cells.

V is TRBV4-3 and J is TRBJ2-7, with D uncertain. With 2 bases removed from V and 0 bases from J, the gap between germline ends came to 8 bases. Looked up from germline, CDR1 is LGHNA and CDR2 is YSLEER. This CDR3 contains 14 residues. The CDR3 region is CASSQSPSSYEQYF. The DNA of the CDR3 is TGCGCCAGCAGCCAATCGCCTAGCTCCTACGAGCAGTACTTC.

This chain joins TRBV6-6 and TRBJ1-1, with TRBD1 matching 9 bases. Per the germline V gene, CDR1 is MNHNY and CDR2 is SVGAGI (reference sequence). J was trimmed by 6 bases and V by 4 bases; bases with no gene match: 3. The CDR3 is 13 amino acids. The CDR3 spells CASSWGQGAEAFF. Written as DNA, the CDR3 is TGTGCCAGCAGTTGGGGACAGGGAGCTGAAGCTTTCTTT.

The rearrangement joins TRBV28 to TRBJ1-5; D unresolved. Germline lookup yields CDR1 MDHEN and CDR2 SYDVKM. V shed 7 bases and J shed 2 bases, with 6 bases lying between them. This CDR3 has 12 residues. CDR3 in amino acids: CASTSGNQPQHF. CDR3 sequence (DNA): TGTGCCAGCACATCGGGCAATCAGCCCCAGCATTTT.

The V gene is TRBV15, the J gene TRBJ2-7, with unresolved D. CDR3 length equals 9 residues. Trimming removed 2 bases from V and 9 bases from J, with 2 bases in between. Looked up from germline, CDR1 is LNHNV and CDR2 is YYDKDF (reference sequence). CDR3: CATSRRQYF. CDR3 nucleotide sequence: TGTGCCACCAGCAGAAGGCAGTACTTC.

The chain links TRBV7-9 to TRBJ1-3; tentative D call: TRBD1 (5 bases). This CDR3 is built from 17 residues. CDR1 is SEHNR and CDR2 is FQNEAQ in the germline V gene (reference sequence). The V end lost 1 base, the J end lost 0 bases, and 13 bases lay between the germline ends. The CDR3 DNA reads as TGTGCCAGCAGCTTAGGCTGGCTGGACACCTCTGGAAACACCATATATTTT. Its translation: CASSLGWLDTSGNTIYF.

This rearrangement joins TRBV7-2 to TRBJ1-1; 7 bases map to TRBD1. This CDR3 comprises 19 residues. V trimming: 5 bases; J trimming: 5 bases; junction bases outside the gene matches: 23. In germline, CDR1 is SGHTA, CDR2 FQGNSA. The CDR3 DNA sequence: TGTGCCAGCAGCCGGAGAGTAGAAACTCGACAGGGTAAGAGGACTGAAGCTTTCTTT. It specifies CASSRRVETRQGKRTEAFF.

The V and J genes are TRBV28 and TRBJ2-3; D not resolved. The CDR3 sequence is 13 residues long. Trimming removed 3 bases at V and 7 bases at J, with 11 bases between. Germline CDR1 MDHEN, CDR2 SYDVKM. In DNA, the CDR3 is TGTGCCAGCAGTTTGGGGTTGGGAAATACGCAGTATTTT. Translated: CASSLGLGNTQYF.

The CDR3 here is CASRNDRNQPQHF. For the CDR3, the DNA is TGTGCCAGCAGAAACGACAGAAATCAGCCCCAGCATTTT. The V gene is TRBV7-8, the J gene TRBJ1-5; possibly TRBD1 for D (5 bases). With 6 bases removed from V and 4 bases from J, the gap between germline ends came to 10 bases. Germline loops: CDR1 SGHVS, CDR2 FQNEAQ. The CDR3 runs to 13 residues.

CDR3 region: CASSPSGRAPYGYTF. The CDR3 nucleotides are TGCGCCAGCAGCCCTTCCGGGCGGGCCCCCTATGGCTACACCTTC. The rearrangement joins TRBV4-3 to TRBJ1-2, with D uncertain. The CDR3 runs 15 residues. The germline CDR1 and CDR2 sequences are LGHNA and YSLEER. Deletions cut 4 bases from V and 4 bases from J, with 16 bases between.

The chain links TRBV5-1 to TRBJ1-3; no firm D call. Germline V gene lookup returns CDR1 SGHRS and CDR2 YFSETQ. This CDR3 is built from 13 residues. V lost 4 bases and J lost 0, with 5 bases in between. The CDR3 region is CASSPVSGNTIYF. The DNA for the CDR3 is TGCGCCAGCAGCCCGGTCTCTGGAAACACCATATATTTT.

The genes are TRBV9 and TRBJ1-3, with D possibly TRBD1 on 5 matching bases. This CDR3 is built from 14 residues. CDR1 SGDLS and CDR2 YYNGEE come from the germline V gene. V was shortened by 0 bases and J by 4 bases, with 8 bases between the two germline ends. CDR3 amino acids: CASSVGGTGNTIYF. The CDR3 bases are TGTGCCAGCAGCGTAGGAGGGACGGGAAACACCATATATTTT.

V is TRBV29-1 and J is TRBJ2-2; D unclear. CDR1 SQVTM and CDR2 ANQGSEA come from the germline V gene. The V gene lost 3 bases and the J gene lost 9 bases, with 8 bases spanning the gap. The CDR3 contains 11 residues. This CDR3 is CSVESRRELFF. The CDR3 coding sequence is TGCAGCGTTGAGTCCCGAAGGGAGCTGTTTTTT.

The rearrangement joins TRBV7-8 to TRBJ2-7; 7 bases agree with TRBD2. Germline V CDR1 and CDR2: SGHVS, FQNEAQ. The CDR3 runs to 14 residues. Trimming cost V 1 base and J 5 bases; bases outside gene matches: 5. The CDR3 DNA sequence: TGTGCCAGCAGCTTAGTATGGGCGGGAGACGAGCAGTACTTC. Its translation: CASSLVWAGDEQYF.

The V and J genes are TRBV5-1 and TRBJ2-7; D tentatively reads TRBD1 or TRBD2 (6 bases each). The V and J ends lost 1 base and 4 bases respectively, with 15 bases between them. Germline-derived CDR1 and CDR2 are SGHRS and YFSETQ. This CDR3 has 15 residues. The CDR3 region is CASSLITGAEYEQYF. The CDR3 DNA follows: TGCGCCAGCAGCTTGATAACGGGGGCCGAGTACGAGCAGTACTTC.

This clone has a handful of counts. The chain links TRBV11-1 to TRBJ2-1, with 7 bases fitting TRBD2. The CDR3 loop spans 13 amino acids. V shed 1 base, J shed 10 bases, and the junction held 4 bases outside the gene matches. Germline V gene data show CDR1 as SGHAT and CDR2 as FQDESV (reference sequence). This CDR3 is CASSLVRAGEQFF. The CDR3 DNA reads TGTGCCAGCAGCTTAGTTCGAGCGGGGGAGCAGTTCTTC.

This sequence joins TRBV6-5 and TRBJ1-2, with 11 bases fitting TRBD1. The CDR3 extends over 15 amino acids. The junction had 7 bases not matched to a gene; V was cut back by 6 bases and J by 4 bases. Looked up from germline, CDR1 is MNHEY and CDR2 is SVGAGI. CDR3 sequence (DNA): TGTGCCAGCAGACCCGGACAGGGGGCGGCCTATGGCTACACCTTC. Amino acids: CASRPGQGAAYGYTF.

This chain uses TRBV19 with TRBJ2-1; a possible D gene is TRBD2 (7 bases). This CDR3 contains 15 residues. V shed 7 bases and J shed 6 bases, with 19 bases lying between them. Germline V gene data show CDR1 as LNHDA and CDR2 as SQIVND (reference sequence). As DNA, the CDR3 is TGTGCCAGTAAGAAGGGGGGGAGCCAGGGCAATGAGCAGTTCTTC. It specifies CASKKGGSQGNEQFF.

The V call is TRBV4-3, the J call TRBJ1-6; D unresolved. Germline V gene sequence: CDR1 LGHNA, CDR2 YSLEER. The CDR3 is made up of 15 amino acids. V dropped 0 bases and J dropped 9 bases, with 12 bases sitting between them. The CDR3 sequence: CASSQDSKYASPLHF. The CDR3 DNA reads as TGCGCCAGCAGCCAAGATTCTAAATACGCTTCACCCCTCCACTTT.

This chain connects TRBV9 to TRBJ2-3; TRBD2 agrees at 8 bases. The CDR3 has 17 amino acids. The V segment lost 3 bases and the J segment 3 bases; nucleotides outside the gene matches: 12. Germline assignment: CDR1 SGDLS and CDR2 YYNGEE. Here the CDR3 DNA reads TGTGCCAGCAGCGCAGGTCCGGGGGGGCGTGAGACAGATACGCAGTATTTT. Encoded protein: CASSAGPGGRETDTQYF.

The V gene is TRBV6-5, the J gene TRBJ2-2; D not certain. This CDR3 contains 15 residues. Per the germline V gene, CDR1 is MNHEY and CDR2 is SVGAGI. V shed 0 bases and J shed 2 bases, with 7 bases lying between them. CDR3 nucleotides: TGTGCCAGCAGTTACTCGAATCATAACACCGGGGAGCTGTTTTTT. Its translation is CASSYSNHNTGELFF.

This clone appeared once. The rearrangement uses TRBV4-1 and TRBJ1-4; tentatively, D is TRBD1 (5 bases). Trimming removed 3 bases at V and 7 bases at J, with 21 bases between. CDR1 and CDR2 from the germline V gene are MGHRA and YSYEKL. The CDR3 is 17 amino acids. The CDR3 reads CASSQERQSGDSEKLFF. CDR3 DNA: TGCGCCAGCAGCCAGGAACGACAGTCGGGCGATAGTGAAAAACTGTTTTTT.

Notes on this clone: The junction departs from the called germline gene at one end, perhaps through a read error. The CDR3 coding sequence is TGTGCCAGCAGGGAAGGGGCTAGCGGCACAGATACGCAGTATTTT. It yields the protein CASREGASGTDTQYF. The chain links TRBV6-1 to TRBJ2-3, with D perhaps TRBD2 (6 bases). The V gene's germline CDR1 is MNHNS and CDR2 SASEGT. This CDR3 spans 15 amino acids.